Detailed here is one T cell receptor (beta chain). Other DNA variants within this sample encode the same CDR3. Recent vaccinations or acute infections were absent in the healthy HIV-negative adult donors. V gave up 2 bases and J gave up 6 bases, with 3 bases separating them. Germline values: CDR1 SGHDT, CDR2 YYEEEE. This CDR3 comprises 12 residues. TCRdb keeps only in-frame clones here, not all; method: immunoSEQ multiplex PCR. The sample has some 2.1 million clones, roughly 95% seen once. This sample was taken from a study of shared clonotypes between healthy human individuals. The chain joins TRBV5-6 to TRBJ1-6; D unresolved. The sequencing input was naive CD4+ T cells sorted from blood. The subset is: CD45RA+ positively selected. The TCR was taken from a man between 18 and 29 years old in good health. The CDR3 DNA follows: TGTGCCAGCAGCTTCAGTAATTCACCCCTCCACTTT. This gives the protein CASSFSNSPLHF.